This T cell receptor beta chain derives from a study of Graves' ophthalmopathy and Graves' hyperthyroidism. Whole-study findings and limits: In separating ophthalmopathy from stable hyperthyroidism, a 13-signature model achieved 87.88% sensitivity and around 80% specificity.

No donor had other autoimmune disease, uncontrolled infection, pregnancy or lactation. Researchers took RNA transcripts and amplified TCR beta CDR3 regions from them. After a first-round RT-PCR with HTBI primers, a second-round multiplex PCR was run. Each CDR3 protein gets one entry after TCRdb re-called the multiplex PCR reads with MiXCR. The sample contains about 400,000 distinct CDR3 sequences, approximately 16% of which appear only once. This clonotype occurred many times. The antigen is unknown. The germline V and J ends were trimmed by 2 bases and 9 bases, with 11 bases remaining between them. Looked up from germline, CDR1 is SNHLY and CDR2 is FYNNEI. CDR3 length: 12 residues.

The sequence derives from a woman aged 18-30 years with Graves' ophthalmopathy. The chain carries TRBV2 and TRBJ2-7; no clear D gene. The specimen was peripheral blood. DNA for the CDR3: TGTGCCAGCAGTGAAAGTCCGCGAGGGCAGTACTTC. This translates into CASSESPRGQYF. The entire variable domain, with the rest obtained from reference TRBV2 and TRBJ2-7, is as follows: EPEVTQTPSHQVTQMGQEVILRCVPISNHLYFYWYRQILGQKVEFLVSFYNNEISEKSEIFDDQFSVERPDGSNFTLKIRSTKLEDSAMYFCASSESPRGQYFGPGTRLTVT.